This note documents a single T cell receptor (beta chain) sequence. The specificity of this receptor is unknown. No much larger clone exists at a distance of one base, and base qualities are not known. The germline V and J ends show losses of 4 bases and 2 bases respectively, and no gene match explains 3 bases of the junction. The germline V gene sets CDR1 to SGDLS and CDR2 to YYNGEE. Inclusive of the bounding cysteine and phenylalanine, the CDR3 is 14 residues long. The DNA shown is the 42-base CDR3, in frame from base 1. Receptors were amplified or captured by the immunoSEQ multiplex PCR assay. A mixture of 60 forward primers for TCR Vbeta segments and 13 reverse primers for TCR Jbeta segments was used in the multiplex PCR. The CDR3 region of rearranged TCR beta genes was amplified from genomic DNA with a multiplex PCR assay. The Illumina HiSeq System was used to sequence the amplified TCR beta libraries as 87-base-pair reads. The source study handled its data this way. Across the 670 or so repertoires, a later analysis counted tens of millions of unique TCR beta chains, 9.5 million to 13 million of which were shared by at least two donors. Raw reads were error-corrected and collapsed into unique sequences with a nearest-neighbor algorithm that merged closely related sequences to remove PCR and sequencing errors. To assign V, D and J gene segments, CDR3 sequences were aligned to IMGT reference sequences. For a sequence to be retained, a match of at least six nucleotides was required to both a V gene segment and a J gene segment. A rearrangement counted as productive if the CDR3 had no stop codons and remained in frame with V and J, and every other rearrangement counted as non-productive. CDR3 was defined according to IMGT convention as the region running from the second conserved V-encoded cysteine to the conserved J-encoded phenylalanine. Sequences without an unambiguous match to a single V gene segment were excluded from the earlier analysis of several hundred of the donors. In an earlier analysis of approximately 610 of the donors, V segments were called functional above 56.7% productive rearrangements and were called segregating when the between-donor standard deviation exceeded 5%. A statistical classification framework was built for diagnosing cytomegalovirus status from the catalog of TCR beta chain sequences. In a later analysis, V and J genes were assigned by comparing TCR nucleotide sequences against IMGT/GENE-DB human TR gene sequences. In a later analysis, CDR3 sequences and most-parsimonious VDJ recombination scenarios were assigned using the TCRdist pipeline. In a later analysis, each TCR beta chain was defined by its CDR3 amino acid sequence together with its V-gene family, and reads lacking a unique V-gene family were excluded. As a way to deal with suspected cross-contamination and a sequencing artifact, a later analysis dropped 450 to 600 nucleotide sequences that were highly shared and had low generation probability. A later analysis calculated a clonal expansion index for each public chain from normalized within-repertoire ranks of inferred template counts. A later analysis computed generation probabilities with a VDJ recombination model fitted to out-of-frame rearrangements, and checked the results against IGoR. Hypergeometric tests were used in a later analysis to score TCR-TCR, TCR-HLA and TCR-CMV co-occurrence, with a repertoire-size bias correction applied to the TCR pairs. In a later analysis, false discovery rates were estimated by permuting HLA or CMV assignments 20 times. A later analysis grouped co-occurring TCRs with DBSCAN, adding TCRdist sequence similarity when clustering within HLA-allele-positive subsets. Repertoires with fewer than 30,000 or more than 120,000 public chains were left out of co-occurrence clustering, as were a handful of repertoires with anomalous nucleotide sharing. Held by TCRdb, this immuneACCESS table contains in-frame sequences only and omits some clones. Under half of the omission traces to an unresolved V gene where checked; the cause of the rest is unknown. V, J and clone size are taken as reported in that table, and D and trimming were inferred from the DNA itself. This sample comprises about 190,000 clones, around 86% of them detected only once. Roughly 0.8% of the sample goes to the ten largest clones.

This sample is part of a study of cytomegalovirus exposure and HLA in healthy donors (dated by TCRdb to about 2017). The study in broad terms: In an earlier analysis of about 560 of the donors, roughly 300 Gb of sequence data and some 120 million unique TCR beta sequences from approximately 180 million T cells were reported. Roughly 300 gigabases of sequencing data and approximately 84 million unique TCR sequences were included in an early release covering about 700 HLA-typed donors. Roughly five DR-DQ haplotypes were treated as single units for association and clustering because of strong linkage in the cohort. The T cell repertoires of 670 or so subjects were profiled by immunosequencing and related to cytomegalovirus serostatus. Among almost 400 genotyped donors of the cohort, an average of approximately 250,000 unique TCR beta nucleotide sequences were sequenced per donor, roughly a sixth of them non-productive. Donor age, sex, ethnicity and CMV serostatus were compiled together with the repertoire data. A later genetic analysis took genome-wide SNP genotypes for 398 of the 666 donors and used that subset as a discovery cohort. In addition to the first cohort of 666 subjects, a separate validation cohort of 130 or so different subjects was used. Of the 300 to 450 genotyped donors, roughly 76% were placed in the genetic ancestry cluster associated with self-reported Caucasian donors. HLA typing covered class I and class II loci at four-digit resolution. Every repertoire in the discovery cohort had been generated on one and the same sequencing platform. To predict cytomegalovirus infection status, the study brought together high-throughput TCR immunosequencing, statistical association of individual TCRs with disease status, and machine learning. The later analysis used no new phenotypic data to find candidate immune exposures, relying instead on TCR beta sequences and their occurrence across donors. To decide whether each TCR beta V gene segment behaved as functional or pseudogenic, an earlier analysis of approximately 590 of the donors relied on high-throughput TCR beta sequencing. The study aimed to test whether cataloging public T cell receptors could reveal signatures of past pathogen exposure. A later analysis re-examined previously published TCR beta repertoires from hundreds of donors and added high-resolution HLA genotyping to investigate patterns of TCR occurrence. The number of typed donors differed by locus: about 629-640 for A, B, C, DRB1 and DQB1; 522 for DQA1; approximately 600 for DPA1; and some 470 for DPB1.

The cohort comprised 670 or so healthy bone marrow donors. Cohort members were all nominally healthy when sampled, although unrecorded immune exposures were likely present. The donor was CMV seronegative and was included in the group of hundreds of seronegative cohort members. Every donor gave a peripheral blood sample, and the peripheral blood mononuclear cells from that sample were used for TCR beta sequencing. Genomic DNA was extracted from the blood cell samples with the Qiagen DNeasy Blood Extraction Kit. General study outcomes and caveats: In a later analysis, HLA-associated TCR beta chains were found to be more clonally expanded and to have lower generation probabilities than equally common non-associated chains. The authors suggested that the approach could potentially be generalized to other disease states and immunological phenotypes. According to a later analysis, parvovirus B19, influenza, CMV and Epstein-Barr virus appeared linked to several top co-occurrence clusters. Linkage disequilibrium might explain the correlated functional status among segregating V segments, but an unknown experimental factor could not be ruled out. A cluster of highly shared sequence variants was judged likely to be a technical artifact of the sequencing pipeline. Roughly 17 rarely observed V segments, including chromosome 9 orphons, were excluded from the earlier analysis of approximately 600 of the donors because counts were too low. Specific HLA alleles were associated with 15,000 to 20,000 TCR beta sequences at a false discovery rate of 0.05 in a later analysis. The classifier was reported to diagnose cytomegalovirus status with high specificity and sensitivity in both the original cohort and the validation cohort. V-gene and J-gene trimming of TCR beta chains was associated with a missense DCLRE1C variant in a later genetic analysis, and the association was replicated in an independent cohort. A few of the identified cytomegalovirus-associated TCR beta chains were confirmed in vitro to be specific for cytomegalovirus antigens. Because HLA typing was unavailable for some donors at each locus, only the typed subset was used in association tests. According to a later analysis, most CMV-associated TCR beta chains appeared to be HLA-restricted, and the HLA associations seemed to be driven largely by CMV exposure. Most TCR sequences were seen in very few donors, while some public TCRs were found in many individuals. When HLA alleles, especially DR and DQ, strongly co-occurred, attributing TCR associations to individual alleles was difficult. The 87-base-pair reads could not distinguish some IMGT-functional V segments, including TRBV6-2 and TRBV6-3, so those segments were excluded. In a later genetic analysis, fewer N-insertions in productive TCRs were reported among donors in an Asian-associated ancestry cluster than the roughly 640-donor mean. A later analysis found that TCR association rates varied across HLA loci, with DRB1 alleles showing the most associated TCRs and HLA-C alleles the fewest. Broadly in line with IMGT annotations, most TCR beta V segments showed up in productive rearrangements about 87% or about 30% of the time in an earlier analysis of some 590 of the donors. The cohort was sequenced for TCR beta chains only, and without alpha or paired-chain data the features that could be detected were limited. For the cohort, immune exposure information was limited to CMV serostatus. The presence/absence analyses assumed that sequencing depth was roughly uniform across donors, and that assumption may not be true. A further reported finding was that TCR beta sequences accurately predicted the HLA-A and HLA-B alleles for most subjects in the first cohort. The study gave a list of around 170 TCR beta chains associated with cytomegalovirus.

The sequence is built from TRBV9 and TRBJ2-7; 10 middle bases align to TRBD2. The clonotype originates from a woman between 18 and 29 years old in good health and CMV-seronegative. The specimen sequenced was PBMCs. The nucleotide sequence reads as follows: TGTGCCAGCAGCACCGGGACTAGCGCCTACGAGCAGTACTTC. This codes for CASSTGTSAYEQYF. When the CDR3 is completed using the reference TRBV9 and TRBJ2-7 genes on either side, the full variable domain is DSGVTQTPKHLITATGQRVTLRCSPRSGDLSVYWYQQSLDQGLQFLIQYYNGEERAKGNILERFSAQQFPDLHSELNLSSLELGDSALYFCASSTGTSAYEQYFGPGTRLTVT.